Each of the 9 T cell receptor beta chains below was sequenced from the same sample in a study of cytomegalovirus exposure and HLA in healthy donors. TCRdb's table, derived via immunoSEQ multiplex PCR, lists solely in-frame clones and lacks some. The table includes 200,000 to 250,000 clones, 80% to 95% detected once. Source material: PBMCs. The receptors shown here come from a woman aged 18-30 years in good health and CMV-seronegative.

In its sample, this clone was seen a few times. The chain employs TRBV7-6 and TRBJ2-7; perhaps TRBD2 as D (5 bases). V lost 4 bases, J lost 8 bases, and 15 bases lay in between. The germline V gene has CDR1 SGHVS and CDR2 FNYEAQ. The CDR3 is 13 residues long. This CDR3 reads CASSYGPGDQQYF. The CDR3 region has the DNA TGTGCCAGCAGCTACGGACCCGGGGATCAGCAGTACTTC.

V is TRBV5-1 and J is TRBJ1-2, with D unclear. This CDR3 is built from 18 residues. From germline, CDR1 is SGHRS and CDR2 YFSETQ. Trimming cost V 2 bases and J 0 bases, with 20 bases left between them. CDR3 amino acids: CASSFQANREPTNYGYTF. CDR3 nucleotide sequence: TGCGCCAGCAGCTTCCAAGCTAACCGGGAACCCACTAACTATGGCTACACCTTC.

This clone was counted once. The DNA for the CDR3 is TGTGCCAGCAGCTTAGACAGGGGATACACTGAAGCTTTCTTT. This sequence encodes CASSLDRGYTEAFF. The chain carries TRBV11-3 and TRBJ1-1; tentatively, D is TRBD1 (6 bases). V shed 0 bases and J shed 3 bases, with 8 bases lying between them. CDR3 length: 14 amino acids. Germline V CDR1 and CDR2: SGHNT, YENEEA.

The chain employs TRBV6-5 and TRBJ2-3, with a tentative D call TRBD1 (5 bases). CDR1 and CDR2 (germline): MNHEY, SVGAGI. The CDR3 runs to 15 residues. Trimming removed 2 bases from V and 4 bases from J, with 13 bases in between. The CDR3 spells CASSYKGIASDTQYF. CDR3 nucleotides: TGTGCCAGCAGTTACAAGGGGATAGCATCAGATACGCAGTATTTT.

The chain recombines TRBV6-6 with TRBJ1-3, with a weak D call TRBD1 (5 bases). Germline CDR1 and CDR2: MNHNY and SVGAGI (reference sequence). The CDR3 has 16 amino acids. V lost 2 bases to trimming and J lost 0 bases, with 11 bases between them. DNA of the CDR3: TGTGCCAGCAGTTACGGCAGGGACTACTCTGGAAACACCATATATTTT. It codes for CASSYGRDYSGNTIYF.

The chain uses TRBV9 and TRBJ1-1; no firm D call. Germline-derived CDR1 and CDR2 are SGDLS and YYNGEE. The CDR3 contains 15 residues. The V end lost 0 bases, the J end lost 1 base, and 10 bases lay between the germline ends. CDR3 nucleotides: TGTGCCAGCAGCGTAGGGTGGAGGACGAACACTGAAGCTTTCTTT. Amino acids: CASSVGWRTNTEAFF.

The CDR3: CASSLDAGGVEAFF. The CDR3 DNA reads TGTGCCAGCAGCTTAGATGCAGGGGGAGTGGAAGCTTTCTTT. The chain recombines TRBV11-2 with TRBJ1-1; 7 bases agree with TRBD1. J lost 8 bases, V lost 0 bases, and 6 bases had no gene match. Germline assignment: CDR1 SGHAT and CDR2 FQNNGV. The CDR3 totals 14 residues.

V gene TRBV2 combines with J gene TRBJ2-1; 8 bases match TRBD1. The junction had 7 bases not matched to a gene; V was cut back by 2 bases and J by 7 bases. Germline V gene lookup returns CDR1 SNHLY and CDR2 FYNNEI. There are 15 residues in the CDR3. CDR3 coding DNA: TGTGCCAGCAGTGAACCCCTTGACAGGGGAAATGAGCAGTTCTTC. This codes for CASSEPLDRGNEQFF.

The chain combines TRBV5-1 with TRBJ1-5; D is perhaps TRBD1 (6 bases). CDR1 is SGHRS, CDR2 YFSETQ, per germline. Trimming took off 4 bases at V and 5 bases at J, with 16 bases between the two ends. The CDR3 has 15 residues. CDR3 DNA: TGCGCCAGCAGCCCAGGATGGGGGCGCGATCAGCCCCAGCATTTT. It specifies CASSPGWGRDQPQHF.